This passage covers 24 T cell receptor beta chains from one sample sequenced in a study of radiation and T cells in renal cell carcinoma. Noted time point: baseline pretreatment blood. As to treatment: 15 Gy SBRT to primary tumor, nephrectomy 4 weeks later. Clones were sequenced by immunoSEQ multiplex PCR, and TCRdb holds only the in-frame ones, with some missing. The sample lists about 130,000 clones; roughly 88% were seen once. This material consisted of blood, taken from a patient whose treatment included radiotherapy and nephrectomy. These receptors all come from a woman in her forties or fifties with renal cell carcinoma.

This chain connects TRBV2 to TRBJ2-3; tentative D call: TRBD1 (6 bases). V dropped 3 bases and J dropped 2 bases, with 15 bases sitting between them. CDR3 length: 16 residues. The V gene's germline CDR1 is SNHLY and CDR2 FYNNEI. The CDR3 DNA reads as TGTGCCAGCAGTGATCCGGGACACACAATCACAGATACGCAGTATTTT. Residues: CASSDPGHTITDTQYF.

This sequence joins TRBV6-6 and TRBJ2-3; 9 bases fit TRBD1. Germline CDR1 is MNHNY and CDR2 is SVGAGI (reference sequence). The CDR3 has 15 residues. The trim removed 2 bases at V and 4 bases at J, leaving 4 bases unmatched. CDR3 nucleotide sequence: TGTGCCAGCAGTTACCCGGGACAGGGTGCAGATACGCAGTATTTT. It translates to CASSYPGQGADTQYF.

This CDR3 is CASSVLGDTEAFF. The CDR3 DNA follows: TGTGCCAGCAGCGTATTAGGGGACACTGAAGCTTTCTTT. The V call is TRBV9, the J call TRBJ1-1; a possible D gene is TRBD1 (5 bases). The CDR3 covers 13 residues. V was cut by 1 base and J by 3 bases, with 7 bases left in between. Looked up from germline, CDR1 is SGDLS and CDR2 is YYNGEE.

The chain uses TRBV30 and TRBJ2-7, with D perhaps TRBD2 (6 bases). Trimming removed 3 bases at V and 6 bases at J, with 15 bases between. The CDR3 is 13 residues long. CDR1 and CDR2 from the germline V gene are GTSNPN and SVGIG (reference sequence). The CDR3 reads CAWSDGGVGEQYF. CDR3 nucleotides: TGTGCCTGGAGCGACGGAGGGGTGGGCGAGCAGTACTTC.

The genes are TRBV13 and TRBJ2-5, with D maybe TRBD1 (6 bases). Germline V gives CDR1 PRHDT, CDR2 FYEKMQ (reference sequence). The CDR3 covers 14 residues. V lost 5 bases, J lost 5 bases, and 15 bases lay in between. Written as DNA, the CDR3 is TGTGCCAGCAGCGCTGGACAGAATAGGGAGACCCAGTACTTC. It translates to CASSAGQNRETQYF. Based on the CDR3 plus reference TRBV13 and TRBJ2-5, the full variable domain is AAGVIQSPRHLIKEKRETATLKCYPIPRHDTVYWYQQGPGQDPQFLISFYEKMQSDKGSIPDRFSAQQFSDYHSELNMSSLELGDSALYFCASSAGQNRETQYFGPGTRLLVL.

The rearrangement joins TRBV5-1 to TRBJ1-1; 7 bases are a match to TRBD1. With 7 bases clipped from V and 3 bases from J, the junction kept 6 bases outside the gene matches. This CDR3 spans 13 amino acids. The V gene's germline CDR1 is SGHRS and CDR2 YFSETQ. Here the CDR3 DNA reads TGCGCCAGCCAGGGGGACTCTTACACTGAAGCTTTCTTT. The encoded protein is CASQGDSYTEAFF.

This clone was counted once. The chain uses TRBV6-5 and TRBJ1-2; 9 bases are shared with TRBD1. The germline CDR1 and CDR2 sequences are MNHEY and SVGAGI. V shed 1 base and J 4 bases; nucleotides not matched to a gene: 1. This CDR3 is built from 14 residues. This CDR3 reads CASSYLTGGYGYTF. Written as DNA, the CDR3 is TGTGCCAGCAGTTACTTGACAGGGGGCTATGGCTACACCTTC.

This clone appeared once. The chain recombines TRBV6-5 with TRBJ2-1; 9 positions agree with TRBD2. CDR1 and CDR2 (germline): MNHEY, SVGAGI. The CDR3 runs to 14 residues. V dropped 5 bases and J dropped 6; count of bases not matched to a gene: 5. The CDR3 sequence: CASSKAGGSNEQFF. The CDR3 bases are TGTGCCAGCAGTAAAGCGGGGGGAAGCAATGAGCAGTTCTTC.

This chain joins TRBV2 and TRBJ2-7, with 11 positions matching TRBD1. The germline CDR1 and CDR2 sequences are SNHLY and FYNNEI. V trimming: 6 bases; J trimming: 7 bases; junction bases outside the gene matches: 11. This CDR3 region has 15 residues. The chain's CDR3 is CASSPGTGGLREQYF. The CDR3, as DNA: TGTGCCAGCAGCCCAGGGACAGGGGGACTTCGAGAGCAGTACTTC.

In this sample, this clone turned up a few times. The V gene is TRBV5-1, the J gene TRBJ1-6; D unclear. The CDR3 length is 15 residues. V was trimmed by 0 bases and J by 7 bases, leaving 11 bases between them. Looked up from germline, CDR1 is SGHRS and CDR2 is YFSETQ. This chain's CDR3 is CASSLEFRRNSPLHF. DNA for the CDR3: TGCGCCAGCAGCTTGGAGTTCAGAAGGAATTCACCCCTCCACTTT.

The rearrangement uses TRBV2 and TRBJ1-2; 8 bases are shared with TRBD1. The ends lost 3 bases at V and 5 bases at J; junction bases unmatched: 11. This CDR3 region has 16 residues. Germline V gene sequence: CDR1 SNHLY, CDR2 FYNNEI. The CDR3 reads CASSEDRVPFWYGYTF. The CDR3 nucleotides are TGTGCCAGCAGTGAGGACAGGGTCCCCTTCTGGTATGGCTACACCTTC. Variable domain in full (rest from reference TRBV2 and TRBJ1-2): EPEVTQTPSHQVTQMGQEVILRCVPISNHLYFYWYRQILGQKVEFLVSFYNNEISEKSEIFDDQFSVERPDGSNFTLKIRSTKLEDSAMYFCASSEDRVPFWYGYTFGSGTRLTVV.

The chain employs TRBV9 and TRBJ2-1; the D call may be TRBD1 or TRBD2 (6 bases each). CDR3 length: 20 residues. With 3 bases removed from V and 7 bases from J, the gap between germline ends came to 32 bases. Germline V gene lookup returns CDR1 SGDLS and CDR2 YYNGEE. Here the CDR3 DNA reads TGTGCCAGCAGCGACACCCTAGGAGGGGGGACCTCCCTCCTCGGGAATGAGCAGTTCTTC. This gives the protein CASSDTLGGGTSLLGNEQFF.

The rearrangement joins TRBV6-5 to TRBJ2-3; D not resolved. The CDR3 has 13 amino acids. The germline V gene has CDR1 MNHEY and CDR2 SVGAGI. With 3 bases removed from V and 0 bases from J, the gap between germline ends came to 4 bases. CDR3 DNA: TGTGCCAGCAGTTATATGAGCACAGATACGCAGTATTTT. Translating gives CASSYMSTDTQYF.

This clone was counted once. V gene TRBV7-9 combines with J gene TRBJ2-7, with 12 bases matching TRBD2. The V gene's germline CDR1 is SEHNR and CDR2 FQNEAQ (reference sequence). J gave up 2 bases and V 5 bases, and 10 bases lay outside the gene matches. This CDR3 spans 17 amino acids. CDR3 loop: CASSPSLAGGPAYEQYF. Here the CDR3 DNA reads TGTGCCAGCAGCCCCAGTCTAGCGGGGGGGCCCGCCTACGAGCAGTACTTC.

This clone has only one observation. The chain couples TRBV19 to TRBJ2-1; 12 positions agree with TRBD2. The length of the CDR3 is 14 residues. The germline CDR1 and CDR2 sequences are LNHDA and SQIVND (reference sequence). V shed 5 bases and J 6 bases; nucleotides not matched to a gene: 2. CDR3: CASSAGLAGNEQFF. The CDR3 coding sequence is TGTGCCAGTAGTGCGGGACTAGCGGGCAATGAGCAGTTCTTC.

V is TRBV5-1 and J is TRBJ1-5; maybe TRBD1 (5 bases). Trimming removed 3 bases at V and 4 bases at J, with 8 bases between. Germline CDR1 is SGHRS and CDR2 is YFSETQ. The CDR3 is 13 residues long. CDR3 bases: TGCGCCAGCAGCTCGACAGTAAATCAGCCCCAGCATTTT. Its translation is CASSSTVNQPQHF. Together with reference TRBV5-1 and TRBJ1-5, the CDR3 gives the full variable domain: KAGVTQTPRYLIKTRGQQVTLSCSPISGHRSVSWYQQTPGQGLQFLFEYFSETQRNKGNFPGRFSGRQFSNSRSEMNVSTLELGDSALYLCASSSTVNQPQHFGDGTRLSIL.

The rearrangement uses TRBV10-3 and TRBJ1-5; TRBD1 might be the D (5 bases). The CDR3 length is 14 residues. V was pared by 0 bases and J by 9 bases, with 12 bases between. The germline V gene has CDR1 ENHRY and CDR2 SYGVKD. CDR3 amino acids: CAISESTDILPQHF. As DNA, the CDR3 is TGTGCCATCAGTGAGTCGACAGATATCTTGCCCCAGCATTTT.

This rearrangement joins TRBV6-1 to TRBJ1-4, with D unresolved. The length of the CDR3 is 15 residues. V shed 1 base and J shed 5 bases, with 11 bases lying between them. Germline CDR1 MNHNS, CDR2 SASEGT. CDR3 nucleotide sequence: TGTGCCAGCAGTGAAGTTTTGCAAATCAATGAAAAACTGTTTTTT. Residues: CASSEVLQINEKLFF.

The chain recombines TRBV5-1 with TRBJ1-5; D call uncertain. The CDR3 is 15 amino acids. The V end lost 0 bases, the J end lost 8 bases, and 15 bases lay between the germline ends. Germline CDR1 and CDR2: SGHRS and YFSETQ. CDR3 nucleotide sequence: TGCGCCAGCAGCTTGGGGCAGTACCTGGAGGAGCCCCAGCATTTT. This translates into CASSLGQYLEEPQHF.

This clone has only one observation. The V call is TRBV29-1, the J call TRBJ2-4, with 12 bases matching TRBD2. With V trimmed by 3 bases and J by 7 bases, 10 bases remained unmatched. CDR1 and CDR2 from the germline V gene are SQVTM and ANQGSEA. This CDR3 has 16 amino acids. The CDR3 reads CSVEISSGGVNNIQYF. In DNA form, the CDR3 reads TGCAGCGTTGAGATATCTAGCGGGGGGGTTAATAACATTCAGTACTTC.

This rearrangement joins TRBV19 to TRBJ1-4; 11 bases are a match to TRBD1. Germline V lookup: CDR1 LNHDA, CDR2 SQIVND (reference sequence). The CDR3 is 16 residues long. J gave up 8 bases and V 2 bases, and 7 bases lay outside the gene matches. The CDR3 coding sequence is TGTGCCAGTAGTATAATCTGGACAGGGGGCGCGGAAAAACTGTTTTTT. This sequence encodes CASSIIWTGGAEKLFF.

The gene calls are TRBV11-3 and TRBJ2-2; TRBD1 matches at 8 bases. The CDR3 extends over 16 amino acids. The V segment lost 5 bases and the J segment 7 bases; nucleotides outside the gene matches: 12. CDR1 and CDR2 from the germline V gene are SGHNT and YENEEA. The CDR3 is CASSGGQGPGNGELFF. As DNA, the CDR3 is TGTGCCAGCAGCGGAGGACAGGGCCCCGGGAACGGGGAGCTGTTTTTT.

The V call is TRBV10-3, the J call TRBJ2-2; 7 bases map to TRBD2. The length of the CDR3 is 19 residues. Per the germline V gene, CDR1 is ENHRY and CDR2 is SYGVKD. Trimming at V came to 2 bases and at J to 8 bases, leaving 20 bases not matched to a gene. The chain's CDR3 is CAISERNPGTIESRGELFF. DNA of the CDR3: TGTGCCATCAGTGAGCGAAACCCCGGGACTATAGAGAGCAGGGGGGAGCTGTTTTTT.

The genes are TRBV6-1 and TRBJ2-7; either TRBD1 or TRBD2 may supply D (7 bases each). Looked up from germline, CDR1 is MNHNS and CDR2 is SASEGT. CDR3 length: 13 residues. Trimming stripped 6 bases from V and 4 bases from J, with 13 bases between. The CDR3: CASSPRGGYEQYF. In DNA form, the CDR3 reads TGTGCCAGCAGCCCCAGGGGGGGTTACGAGCAGTACTTC.